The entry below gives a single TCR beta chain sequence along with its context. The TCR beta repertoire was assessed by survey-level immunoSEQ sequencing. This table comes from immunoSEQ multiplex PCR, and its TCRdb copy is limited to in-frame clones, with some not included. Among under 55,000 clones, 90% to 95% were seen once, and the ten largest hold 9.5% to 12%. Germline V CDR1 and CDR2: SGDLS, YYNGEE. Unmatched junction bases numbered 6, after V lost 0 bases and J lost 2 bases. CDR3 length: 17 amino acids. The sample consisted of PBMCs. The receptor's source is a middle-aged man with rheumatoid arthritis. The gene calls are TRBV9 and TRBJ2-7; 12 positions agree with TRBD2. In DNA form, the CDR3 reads TGTGCCAGCAGCGTAGGGCCTAGCGGGAGGGGGCCCTACGAGCAGTACTTC. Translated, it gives CASSVGPSGRGPYEQYF.